This TCR beta chain was retrieved from a study of regulatory T cells in long-lasting Graves disease. The time point here: newly diagnosed GD, antithyroid drugs for less than 3 months. From PBMCs, RNA was extracted and then used to make the TCR library. Patients of an endocrinology department in Xi'an, China, were included. Study-wide points: Persistent disease showed a preference for TRBV28, TRBJ1-2 and TRBJ2-5. Compared with new cases, persistent Graves' patients showed reduced TCR diversity.

V lost 5 bases and J lost 2, with 17 bases in between. This CDR3 region has 15 residues. Germline values: CDR1 DFQATT, CDR2 SNEGSKA (reference sequence). This clonotype came up a few times. The antigen is undetermined. With iRepertoire HTBI primers and Arm-PCR of CDR3 regions, TCR beta libraries were built. TCRdb itself ran the multiplex PCR reads through MiXCR, one entry per CDR3 protein. The repertoire has roughly 510,000 distinct CDR3 sequences, approximately 16% of them found once; the top ten carry more than 10%. This same sample was also taken into another study, of T cells in Graves' hyperthyroidism and ophthalmopathy. According to that study: Graves' hyperthyroidism is called stable when ophthalmopathy does not progress within 18 months.

The source was peripheral blood mononuclear cells (PBMCs), collected at new diagnosis, from a patient treated with antithyroid drugs. The sequence was obtained from a man aged 18 to 35 with Graves disease. This chain connects TRBV20-1 to TRBJ2-3; TRBD1 is a possible D gene (6 bases). As DNA, the CDR3 is TGCAGTGCTCCGGCTGGGGGCGGCTACACAGATACGCAGTATTTT. Protein: CSAPAGGGYTDTQYF.